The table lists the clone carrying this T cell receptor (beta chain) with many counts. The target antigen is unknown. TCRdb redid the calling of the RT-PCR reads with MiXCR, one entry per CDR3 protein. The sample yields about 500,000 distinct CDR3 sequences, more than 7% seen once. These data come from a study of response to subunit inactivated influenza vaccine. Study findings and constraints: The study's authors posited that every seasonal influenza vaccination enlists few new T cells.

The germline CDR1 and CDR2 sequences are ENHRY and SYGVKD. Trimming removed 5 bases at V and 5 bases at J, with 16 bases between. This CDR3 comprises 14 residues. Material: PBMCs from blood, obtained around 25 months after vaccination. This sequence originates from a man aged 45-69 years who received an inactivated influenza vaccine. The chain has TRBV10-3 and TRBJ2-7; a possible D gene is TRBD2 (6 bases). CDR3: CAISSRGSSNEQYF. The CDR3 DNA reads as TGTGCCATCAGTTCACGGGGGTCAAGCAACGAGCAGTACTTC.